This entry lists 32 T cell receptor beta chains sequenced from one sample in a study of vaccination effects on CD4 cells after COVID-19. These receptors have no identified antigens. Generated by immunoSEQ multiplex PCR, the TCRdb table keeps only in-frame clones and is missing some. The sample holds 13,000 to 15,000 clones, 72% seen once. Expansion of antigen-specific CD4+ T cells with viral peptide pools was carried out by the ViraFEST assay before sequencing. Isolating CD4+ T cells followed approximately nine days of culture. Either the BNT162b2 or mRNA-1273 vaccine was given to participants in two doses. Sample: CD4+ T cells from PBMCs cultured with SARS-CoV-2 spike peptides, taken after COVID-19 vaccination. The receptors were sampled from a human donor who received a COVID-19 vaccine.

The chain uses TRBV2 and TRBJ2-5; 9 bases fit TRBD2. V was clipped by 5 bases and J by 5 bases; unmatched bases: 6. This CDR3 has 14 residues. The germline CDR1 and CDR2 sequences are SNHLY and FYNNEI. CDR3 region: CASSMTSGPETQYF. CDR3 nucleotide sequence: TGTGCCAGCAGTATGACTAGCGGCCCTGAGACCCAGTACTTC.

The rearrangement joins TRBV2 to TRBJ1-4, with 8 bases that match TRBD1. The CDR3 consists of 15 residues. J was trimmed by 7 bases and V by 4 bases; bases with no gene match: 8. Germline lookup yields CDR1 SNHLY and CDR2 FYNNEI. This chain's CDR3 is CASSGRTGKGEKLFF. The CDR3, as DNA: TGTGCCAGCAGTGGAAGGACAGGGAAAGGTGAAAAACTGTTTTTT.

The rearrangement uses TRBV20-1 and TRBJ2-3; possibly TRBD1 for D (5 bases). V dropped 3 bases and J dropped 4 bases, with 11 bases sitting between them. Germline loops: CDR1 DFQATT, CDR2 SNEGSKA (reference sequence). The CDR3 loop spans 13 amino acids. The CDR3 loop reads CSASPGISDTQYF. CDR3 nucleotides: TGCAGTGCTAGTCCAGGGATCTCAGATACGCAGTATTTT.

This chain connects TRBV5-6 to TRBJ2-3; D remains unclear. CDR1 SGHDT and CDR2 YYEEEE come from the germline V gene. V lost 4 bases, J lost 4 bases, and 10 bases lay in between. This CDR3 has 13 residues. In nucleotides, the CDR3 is TGTGCCAGCAGCCCAACCTCATCAGATACGCAGTATTTT. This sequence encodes CASSPTSSDTQYF.

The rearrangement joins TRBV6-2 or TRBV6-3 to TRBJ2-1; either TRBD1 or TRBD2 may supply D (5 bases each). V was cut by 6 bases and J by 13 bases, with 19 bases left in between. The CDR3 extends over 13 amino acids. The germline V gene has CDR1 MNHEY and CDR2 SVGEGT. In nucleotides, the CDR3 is TGTGCCAGCAGCTCCGGATCCGGGACGCGTCAGTTCTTC. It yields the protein CASSSGSGTRQFF.

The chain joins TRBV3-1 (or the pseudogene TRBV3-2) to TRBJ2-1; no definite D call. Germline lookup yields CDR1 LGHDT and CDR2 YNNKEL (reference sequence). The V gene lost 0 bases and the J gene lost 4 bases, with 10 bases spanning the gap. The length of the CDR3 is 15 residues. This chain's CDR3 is CASSQEGLVYNEQFF. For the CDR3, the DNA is TGTGCCAGCAGCCAAGAAGGGCTAGTTTACAATGAGCAGTTCTTC.

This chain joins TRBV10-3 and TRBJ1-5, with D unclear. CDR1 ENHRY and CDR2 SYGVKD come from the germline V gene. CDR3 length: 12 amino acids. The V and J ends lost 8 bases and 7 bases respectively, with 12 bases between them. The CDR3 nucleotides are TGTGCCATCTGGCCAGGCACCCAGCCCCAGCATTTT. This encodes CAIWPGTQPQHF.

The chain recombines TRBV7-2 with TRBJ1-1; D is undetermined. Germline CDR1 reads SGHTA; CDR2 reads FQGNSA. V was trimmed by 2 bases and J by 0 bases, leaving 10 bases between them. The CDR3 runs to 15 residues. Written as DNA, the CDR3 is TGTGCCAGCAGCTTATCTGCCACAATGAACACTGAAGCTTTCTTT. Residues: CASSLSATMNTEAFF. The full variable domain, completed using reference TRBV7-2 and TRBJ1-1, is GAGVSQSPSNKVTEKGKDVELRCDPISGHTALYWYRQSLGQGLEFLIYFQGNSAPDKSGLPSDRFSAERTGGSVSTLTIQRTQQEDSAVYLCASSLSATMNTEAFFGQGTRLTVV.

CDR3 loop: CASSASAGADQPQHF. As DNA, the CDR3 is TGTGCCAGCAGCGCGAGCGCGGGGGCGGATCAGCCCCAGCATTTT. The J gene is TRBJ1-5, the V gene TRBV5-4; possibly TRBD1 for D (6 bases). Trimming removed 4 bases from V and 5 bases from J, with 16 bases in between. Germline CDR1 SGHNT, CDR2 YYREEE (reference sequence). The CDR3 is 15 amino acids.

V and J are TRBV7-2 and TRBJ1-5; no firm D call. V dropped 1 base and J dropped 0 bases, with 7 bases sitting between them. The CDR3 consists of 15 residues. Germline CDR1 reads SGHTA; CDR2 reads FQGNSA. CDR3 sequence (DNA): TGTGCCAGCAGCTTAGAGGGCCTTAGCAATCAGCCCCAGCATTTT. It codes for CASSLEGLSNQPQHF.

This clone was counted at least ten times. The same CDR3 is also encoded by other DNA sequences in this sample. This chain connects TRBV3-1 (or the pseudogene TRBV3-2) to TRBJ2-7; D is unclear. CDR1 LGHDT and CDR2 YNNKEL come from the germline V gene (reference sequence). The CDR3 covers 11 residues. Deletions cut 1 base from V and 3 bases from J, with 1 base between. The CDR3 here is CASSQVYEQYF. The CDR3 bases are TGTGCCAGCAGCCAAGTCTACGAGCAGTACTTC.

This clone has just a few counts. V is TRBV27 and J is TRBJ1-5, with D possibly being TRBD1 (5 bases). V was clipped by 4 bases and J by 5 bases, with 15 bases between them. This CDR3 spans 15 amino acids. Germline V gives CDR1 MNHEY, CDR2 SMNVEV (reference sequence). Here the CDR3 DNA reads TGTGCCAGCAGTTCGACAGCCTACTCTGATCAGCCCCAGCATTTT. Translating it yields CASSSTAYSDQPQHF.

CDR3 DNA sequence: TGTGCCAGCAGCTTAGAACAGGGAGGCACTGAAGCTTTCTTT. Translated: CASSLEQGGTEAFF. This rearrangement joins TRBV7-8 to TRBJ1-1; the D gene is possibly TRBD1 (6 bases). Trimming took 1 base from V and 4 from J, leaving 10 bases between them. CDR1 is SGHVS, CDR2 FQNEAQ, per germline. The CDR3 is made up of 14 amino acids.

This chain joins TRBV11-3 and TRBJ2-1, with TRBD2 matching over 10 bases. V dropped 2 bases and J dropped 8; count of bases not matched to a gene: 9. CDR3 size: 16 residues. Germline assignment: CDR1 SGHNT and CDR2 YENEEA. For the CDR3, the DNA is TGTGCCAGCAGCTTAAGCGGCAAGCGGGGGGGCCATGAGCAGTTCTTC. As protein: CASSLSGKRGGHEQFF.

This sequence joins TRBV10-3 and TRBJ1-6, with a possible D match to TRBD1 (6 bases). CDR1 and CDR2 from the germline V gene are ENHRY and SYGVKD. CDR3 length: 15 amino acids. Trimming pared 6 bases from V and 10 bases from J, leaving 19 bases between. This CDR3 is CAIRGVGGRDSPLHF. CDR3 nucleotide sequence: TGTGCCATCAGGGGGGTTGGGGGGCGCGACTCACCCCTCCACTTT.

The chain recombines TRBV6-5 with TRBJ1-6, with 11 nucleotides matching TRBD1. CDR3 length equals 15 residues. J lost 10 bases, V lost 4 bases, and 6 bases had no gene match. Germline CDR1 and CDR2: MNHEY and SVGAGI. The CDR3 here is CASSSGQGAASPLHF. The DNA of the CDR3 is TGTGCCAGCAGTTCCGGACAGGGGGCAGCCTCACCCCTCCACTTT.

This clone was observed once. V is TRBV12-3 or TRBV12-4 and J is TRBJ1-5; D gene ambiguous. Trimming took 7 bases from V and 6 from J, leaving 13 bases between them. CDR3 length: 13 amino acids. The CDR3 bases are TGTGCCAGCACCTTAGCCCAAGGTCAGCCCCAGCATTTT. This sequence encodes CASTLAQGQPQHF.

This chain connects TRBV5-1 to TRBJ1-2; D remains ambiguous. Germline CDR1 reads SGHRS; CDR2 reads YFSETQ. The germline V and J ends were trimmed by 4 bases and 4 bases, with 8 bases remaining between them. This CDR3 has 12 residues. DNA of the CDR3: TGCGCCAGCAGCAAAGGGAGCTATGGCTACACCTTC. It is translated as CASSKGSYGYTF.

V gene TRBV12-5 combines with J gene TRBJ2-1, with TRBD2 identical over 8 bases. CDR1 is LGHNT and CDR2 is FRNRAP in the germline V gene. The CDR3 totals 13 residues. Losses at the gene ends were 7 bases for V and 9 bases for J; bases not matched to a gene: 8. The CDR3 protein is CASAPSGSAEQFF. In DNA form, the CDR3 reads TGTGCTAGTGCCCCAAGCGGGAGTGCTGAGCAGTTCTTC.

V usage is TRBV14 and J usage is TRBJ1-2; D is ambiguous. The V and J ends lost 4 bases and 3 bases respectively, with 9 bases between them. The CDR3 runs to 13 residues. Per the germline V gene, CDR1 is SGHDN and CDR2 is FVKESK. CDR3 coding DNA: TGTGCCAGCAGCCTTATCACCCACTATGGCTACACCTTC. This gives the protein CASSLITHYGYTF.

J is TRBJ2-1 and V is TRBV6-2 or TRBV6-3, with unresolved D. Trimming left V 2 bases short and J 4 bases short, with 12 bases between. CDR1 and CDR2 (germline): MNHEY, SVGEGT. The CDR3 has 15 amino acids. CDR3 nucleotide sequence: TGTGCCAGCAGTTACCAAGACGGACGGTACAATGAGCAGTTCTTC. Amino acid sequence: CASSYQDGRYNEQFF.

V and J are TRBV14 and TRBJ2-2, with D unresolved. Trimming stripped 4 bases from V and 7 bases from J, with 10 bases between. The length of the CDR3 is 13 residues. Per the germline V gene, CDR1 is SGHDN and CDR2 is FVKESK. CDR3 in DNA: TGTGCCAGCAGCCTCCTGCGTGTCGGGGAGCTGTTTTTT. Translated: CASSLLRVGELFF. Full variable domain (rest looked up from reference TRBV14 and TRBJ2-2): EAGVTQFPSHSVIEKGQTVTLRCDPISGHDNLYWYRRVMGKEIKFLLHFVKESKQDESGMPNNRFLAERTGGTYSTLKVQPAELEDSGVYFCASSLLRVGELFFGEGSRLTVL.

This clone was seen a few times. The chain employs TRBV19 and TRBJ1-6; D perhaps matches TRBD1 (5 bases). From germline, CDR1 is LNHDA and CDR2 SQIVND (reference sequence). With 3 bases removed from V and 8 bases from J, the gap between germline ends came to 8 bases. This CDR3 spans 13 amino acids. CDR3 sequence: CASSMSGYSPLHF. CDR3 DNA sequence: TGTGCCAGTAGTATGTCAGGGTATTCACCCCTCCACTTT.

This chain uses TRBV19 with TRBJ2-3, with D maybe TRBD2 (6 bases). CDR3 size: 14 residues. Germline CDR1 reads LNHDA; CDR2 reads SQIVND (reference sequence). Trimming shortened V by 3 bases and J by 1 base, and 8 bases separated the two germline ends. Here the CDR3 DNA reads TGTGCCAGTAGTATCGGCGGGGGCACAGATACGCAGTATTTT. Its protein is CASSIGGGTDTQYF.

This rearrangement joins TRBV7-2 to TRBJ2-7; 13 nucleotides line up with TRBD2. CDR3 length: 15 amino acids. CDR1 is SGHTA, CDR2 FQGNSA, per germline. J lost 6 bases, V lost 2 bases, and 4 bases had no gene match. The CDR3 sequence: CASSLSGTSGVEQYF. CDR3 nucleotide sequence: TGTGCCAGCAGCTTATCCGGGACTAGCGGGGTCGAGCAGTACTTC.

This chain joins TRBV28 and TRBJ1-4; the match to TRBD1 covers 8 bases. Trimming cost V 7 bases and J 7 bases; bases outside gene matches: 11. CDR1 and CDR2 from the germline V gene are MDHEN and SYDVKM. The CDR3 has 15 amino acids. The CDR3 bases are TGTGCCAGCAAATTTCAGGGGGCGCGCAGTGAAAAACTGTTTTTT. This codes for CASKFQGARSEKLFF.

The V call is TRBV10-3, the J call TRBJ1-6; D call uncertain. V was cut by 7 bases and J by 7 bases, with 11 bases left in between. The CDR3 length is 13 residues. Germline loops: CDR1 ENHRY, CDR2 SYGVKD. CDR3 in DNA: TGTGCCATCACCCAGCAGGCAAATTCACCCCTCCACTTT. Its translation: CAITQQANSPLHF.

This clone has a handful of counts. DNA of the CDR3: TGTGCCATCTCCCCAACGGAGGGCTCGGTGAATGGCTACACCTTC. Translating it yields CAISPTEGSVNGYTF. The chain couples TRBV10-3 to TRBJ1-2; D uncertain. The germline V gene encodes CDR1 ENHRY and CDR2 SYGVKD. The ends were cut back, 8 bases at V and 6 bases at J, with 22 bases in the middle. This CDR3 region has 15 residues.

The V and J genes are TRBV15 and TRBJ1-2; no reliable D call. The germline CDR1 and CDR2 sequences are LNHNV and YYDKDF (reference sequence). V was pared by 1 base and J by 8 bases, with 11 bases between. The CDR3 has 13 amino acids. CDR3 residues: CATSRAGVGGYTF. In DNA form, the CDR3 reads TGTGCCACCAGCAGAGCCGGCGTCGGAGGCTACACCTTC.

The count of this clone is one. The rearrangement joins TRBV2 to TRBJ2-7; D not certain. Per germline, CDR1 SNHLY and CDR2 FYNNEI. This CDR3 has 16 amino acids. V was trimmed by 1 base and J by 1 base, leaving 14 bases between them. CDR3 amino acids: CASSEGARTGSYEQYF. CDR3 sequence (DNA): TGTGCCAGCAGTGAAGGGGCCCGCACTGGGTCCTACGAGCAGTACTTC.

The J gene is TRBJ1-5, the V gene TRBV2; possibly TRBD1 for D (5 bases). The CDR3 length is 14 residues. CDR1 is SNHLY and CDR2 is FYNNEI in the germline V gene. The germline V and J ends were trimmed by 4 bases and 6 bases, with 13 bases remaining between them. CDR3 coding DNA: TGTGCCAGCAGTGGGTGGGGGAGGGGTCAGCCCCAGCATTTT. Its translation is CASSGWGRGQPQHF.

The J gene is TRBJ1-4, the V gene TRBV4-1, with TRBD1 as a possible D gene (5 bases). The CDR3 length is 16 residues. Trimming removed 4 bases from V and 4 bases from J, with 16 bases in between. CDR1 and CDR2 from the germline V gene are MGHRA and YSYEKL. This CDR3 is CASSPLHGAINEKLFF. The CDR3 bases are TGCGCCAGCAGCCCCCTCCATGGGGCGATTAATGAAAAACTGTTTTTT.